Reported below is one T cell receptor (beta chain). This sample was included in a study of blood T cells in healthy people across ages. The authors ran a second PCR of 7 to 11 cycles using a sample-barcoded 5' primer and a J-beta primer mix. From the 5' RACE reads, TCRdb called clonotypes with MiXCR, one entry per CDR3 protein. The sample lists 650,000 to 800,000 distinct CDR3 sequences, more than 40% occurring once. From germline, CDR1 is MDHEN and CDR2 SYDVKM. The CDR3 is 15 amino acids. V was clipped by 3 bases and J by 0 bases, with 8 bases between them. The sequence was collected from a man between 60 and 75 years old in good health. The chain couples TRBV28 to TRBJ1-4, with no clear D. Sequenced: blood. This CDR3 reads CASSFISATNEKLFF. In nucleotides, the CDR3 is TGTGCCAGCAGTTTTATATCTGCAACTAATGAAAAACTGTTTTTT.